Shown below are 17 T cell receptor beta chains from a single sample sequenced in a study of blood T cell repertoires in COVID-19. Only in-frame clones appear in the TCRdb table, and some are missing; sequencing was by immunoSEQ multiplex PCR. This sample carries approximately 200,000 clones, approximately 87% of them seen once, and the ten largest clones take approximately 6.2%. The source material was peripheral blood. These TCRs come from a man in his fifties or sixties who had recovered from COVID-19.

This clone was recorded once. The chain combines TRBV5-4 with TRBJ1-2, with a possible D match to TRBD1 (6 bases). V was shortened by 2 bases and J by 4 bases, with 21 bases between the two germline ends. The germline CDR1 and CDR2 sequences are SGHNT and YYREEE (reference sequence). CDR3 size: 17 residues. CDR3 protein: CASSFDPRKDRSYGYTF. The CDR3 DNA is TGTGCCAGCAGCTTTGATCCCCGGAAGGACAGAAGCTATGGCTACACCTTC.

The chain carries TRBV19 and TRBJ2-7, with D tentatively TRBD1 (5 bases). This CDR3 contains 13 residues. CDR1 LNHDA and CDR2 SQIVND come from the germline V gene (reference sequence). Trimming left V 3 bases short and J 3 bases short, with 9 bases between. The CDR3 loop is CASSMVRDYEQYF. CDR3 coding DNA: TGTGCCAGTAGTATGGTCAGGGACTACGAGCAGTACTTC.

The chain joins TRBV7-9 to TRBJ2-5; TRBD1 agrees at 8 bases. The CDR3 is 14 amino acids. The J segment lost 5 bases and the V segment lost 5 bases, leaving 7 bases of the junction unmatched. Germline V gives CDR1 SEHNR, CDR2 FQNEAQ (reference sequence). In nucleotides, the CDR3 is TGTGCCAGCAGCGCGCCCAGGGGGCTGGAGACCCAGTACTTC. Its protein is CASSAPRGLETQYF.

The CDR3 DNA sequence: TGTGCCAGCTCACCCGCACAGAGCTTCTCTGGAAACACCATATATTTT. As protein: CASSPAQSFSGNTIYF. J is TRBJ1-3 and V is TRBV18; D remains unclear. The V gene lost 3 bases and the J gene lost 0 bases, with 12 bases spanning the gap. In germline, CDR1 is KGHSH, CDR2 LQKENI. This CDR3 has 16 residues. The variable domain in full, completed from reference TRBV18 and TRBJ1-3, reads NAGVMQNPRHLVRRRGQEARLRCSPMKGHSHVYWYRQLPEEGLKFMVYLQKENIIDESGMPKERFSAEFPKEGPSILRIQQVVRGDSAAYFCASSPAQSFSGNTIYFGEGSWLTVV.

This chain links TRBV19 with TRBJ1-5, with 8 bases identical to TRBD1. CDR1 LNHDA and CDR2 SQIVND come from the germline V gene (reference sequence). The CDR3 is made up of 16 amino acids. The junction had 6 bases not matched to a gene; V was cut back by 0 bases and J by 5 bases. Here the CDR3 DNA reads TGTGCCAGTAGTATAGAGGGGCAGGGGGCCCATCAGCCCCAGCATTTT. Its protein product is CASSIEGQGAHQPQHF.

The chain carries TRBV7-3 and TRBJ1-5, with D possibly TRBD1 on 6 matching bases. There are 14 residues in the CDR3. Trimming removed 7 bases from V and 2 bases from J, with 12 bases in between. Germline CDR1 reads SGHTA; CDR2 reads FQGTGA. In nucleotides, the CDR3 is TGTGCCAGCATCATGCCAGGGGGCAATCAGCCCCAGCATTTT. Protein product: CASIMPGGNQPQHF.

The rearrangement links TRBV24-1 to TRBJ2-1; no clear D. Germline loops: CDR1 KGHDR, CDR2 SFDVKD. V dropped 5 bases and J dropped 3 bases, with 7 bases sitting between them. The CDR3 runs to 13 residues. CDR3 sequence (DNA): TGTGCCACCAGTGTAAACAGCTACAATGAGCAGTTCTTC. Protein product: CATSVNSYNEQFF.

The genes are TRBV7-7 and TRBJ2-2, with 9 bases lining up with TRBD1. The CDR3 is 16 residues long. The V gene's germline CDR1 is SSHAT and CDR2 FNYEAQ (reference sequence). The V segment lost 5 bases and the J segment 7 bases; nucleotides outside the gene matches: 11. For the CDR3, the DNA is TGTGCCAGCAGCGTCCGGGACAGGGTGTTCAGCGGGGAGCTGTTTTTT. Translated, it gives CASSVRDRVFSGELFF.

V and J are TRBV7-2 and TRBJ2-1, with D perhaps matching TRBD2 (5 bases). Germline CDR1 is SGHTA and CDR2 is FQGNSA. V shed 6 bases and J shed 0 bases, with 12 bases lying between them. The CDR3 totals 15 residues. Here the CDR3 DNA reads TGTGCCAGCAGATTACAGCGGCGCTCCTACAATGAGCAGTTCTTC. Translated: CASRLQRRSYNEQFF.

This chain joins TRBV6-5 and TRBJ2-7; 12 nucleotides align to TRBD2. The CDR3 spans 15 residues. Germline CDR1 is MNHEY and CDR2 is SVGAGI. V trimming: 6 bases; J trimming: 7 bases; junction bases outside the gene matches: 10. The CDR3: CASRYKTSGGGEQYF. Here the CDR3 DNA reads TGTGCCAGCAGATATAAGACTAGCGGGGGAGGTGAGCAGTACTTC.

This CDR3 reads CASSFQGIGNTIYF. For the CDR3, the DNA is TGTGCCAGCAGCTTTCAGGGGATCGGAAACACCATATATTTT. The genes are TRBV5-6 and TRBJ1-3; TRBD1 is a possible D gene (6 bases). The CDR3 loop spans 14 amino acids. Germline V gene lookup returns CDR1 SGHDT and CDR2 YYEEEE. Trimming pared 2 bases from V and 4 bases from J, leaving 10 bases between.

CDR3 coding DNA: TGCGCCAGCAGTCGACCGGGACTAGCGGTGACTGAGCAGTTCTTC. Its protein is CASSRPGLAVTEQFF. V and J are TRBV23-1 and TRBJ2-1, with 11 bases that match TRBD2. TRBV23-1 is assigned to the ORF class and has an uncertain function. The CDR3 runs to 15 residues. V shed 4 bases, J shed 9 bases, and the junction held 8 bases outside the gene matches.

This chain links TRBV5-4 with TRBJ2-3, with TRBD2 identical over 7 bases. The CDR3 loop spans 15 amino acids. Looked up from germline, CDR1 is SGHNT and CDR2 is YYREEE (reference sequence). The J segment lost 10 bases and the V segment lost 1 base, leaving 12 bases of the junction unmatched. CDR3 nucleotide sequence: TGTGCCAGCAGCTTGACCACCGATGGGAGGGATGCGCAGTATTTT. Protein product: CASSLTTDGRDAQYF.

The chain couples TRBV27 to TRBJ1-6; D is perhaps TRBD1 (5 bases). The length of the CDR3 is 13 residues. Deletions cut 7 bases from V and 13 bases from J, with 17 bases between. Germline CDR1 is MNHEY and CDR2 is SMNVEV (reference sequence). The DNA for the CDR3 is TGTGCCAGCATGGGGCAGTACCCCTCGCCCCTCCACTTT. Translating it yields CASMGQYPSPLHF.

V gene TRBV27 combines with J gene TRBJ1-2, with TRBD1 identical over 7 bases. V was clipped by 5 bases and J by 0 bases; unmatched bases: 9. This CDR3 region has 16 residues. CDR1 and CDR2 from the germline V gene are MNHEY and SMNVEV (reference sequence). CDR3 nucleotides: TGTGCCAGCAGTAGTCCTAGGGGGCTGCCTAACTATGGCTACACCTTC. It is translated as CASSSPRGLPNYGYTF.

The V call is TRBV11-2, the J call TRBJ2-7; D remains ambiguous. The CDR3 length is 11 residues. Trimming pared 5 bases from V and 6 bases from J, leaving 8 bases between. Germline-derived CDR1 and CDR2 are SGHAT and FQNNGV. CDR3 amino acids: CASSPHSEQYF. DNA of the CDR3: TGTGCCAGCAGCCCCCATAGCGAGCAGTACTTC. The full variable domain, in which reference TRBV11-2 and TRBJ2-7 provide the parts outside the CDR3, is EAGVAQSPRYKIIEKRQSVAFWCNPISGHATLYWYQQILGQGPKLLIQFQNNGVVDDSQLPKDRFSAERLKGVDSTLKIQPAKLEDSAVYLCASSPHSEQYFGPGTRLTVT.

This rearrangement joins TRBV5-4 to TRBJ1-1; D is ambiguous. Per the germline V gene, CDR1 is SGHNT and CDR2 is YYREEE (reference sequence). The CDR3 totals 13 residues. V gave up 7 bases and J gave up 1 base, with 11 bases separating them. CDR3 amino acids: CASYPYKNTEAFF. As DNA, the CDR3 is TGTGCCAGCTATCCTTATAAGAACACTGAAGCTTTCTTT. Using reference TRBV5-4 and TRBJ1-1 for the parts outside the CDR3, the full variable domain is ETGVTQSPTHLIKTRGQQVTLRCSSQSGHNTVSWYQQALGQGPQFIFQYYREEENGRGNFPPRFSGLQFPNYSSELNVNALELDDSALYLCASYPYKNTEAFFGQGTRLTVV.